The clone carrying this T cell receptor (beta chain) was counted only a few times. The record originates from a study of blood T cell repertoires in COVID-19. CDR3 length: 17 amino acids. The germline V and J ends were trimmed by 1 base and 10 bases, with 20 bases remaining between them. The germline V gene encodes CDR1 MGHRA and CDR2 YSYEKL. Study processing details: Reference gene primer amplification gave estimated nucleated cell counts. The data were produced by immunoSEQ multiplex PCR, yet TCRdb's version contains in-frame clones alone and is incomplete. Clone size and the V and J calls come from that table; the DNA yielded D and trimming. The sample lists 490,000 or so clones, about nine tenths occurring once.

The clonotype comes from a woman in her fifties or sixties who had recovered from COVID-19. Sequencing used PBMCs or T cells enriched from blood (not recorded which). V is TRBV4-1 and J is TRBJ1-6, with D possibly matching TRBD1 (6 bases). The CDR3 region has the DNA TGCGCCAGCAGCCAAGTGGTATTAGCGGGGGGCCAGTCACCCCTCCACTTT. Its translation is CASSQVVLAGGQSPLHF.